Listed here is a single T cell receptor beta chain. The PCR employed 60 Vbeta primers together with 13 Jbeta primers. Data came from immunoSEQ multiplex PCR; TCRdb stores just in-frame clones and leaves some out. The sample has roughly 180,000 clones; around 80% are singletons. These data are taken from a study of cytomegalovirus exposure and HLA in healthy donors. V was trimmed by 2 bases and J by 2 bases, leaving 10 bases between them. CDR3 length: 15 residues. CDR1 and CDR2 (germline): LNHDA, SQIVND (reference sequence). The chain has TRBV19 and TRBJ1-5; D unclear. This sequence was found in a man between 18 and 35 years old in good health and CMV-seronegative. Material for sequencing was PBMCs. The chain's CDR3 is CASSIRGSGNQPQHF. CDR3 coding DNA: TGTGCCAGTAGTATACGGGGATCTGGCAATCAGCCCCAGCATTTT.